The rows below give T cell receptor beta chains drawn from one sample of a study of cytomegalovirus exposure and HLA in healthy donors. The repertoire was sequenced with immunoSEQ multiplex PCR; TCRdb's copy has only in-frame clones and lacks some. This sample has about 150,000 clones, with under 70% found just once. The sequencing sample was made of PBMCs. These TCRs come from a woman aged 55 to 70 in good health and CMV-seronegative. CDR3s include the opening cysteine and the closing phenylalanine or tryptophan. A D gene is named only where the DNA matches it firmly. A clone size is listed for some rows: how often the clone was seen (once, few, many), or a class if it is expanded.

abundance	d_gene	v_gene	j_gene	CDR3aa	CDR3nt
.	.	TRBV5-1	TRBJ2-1	CASSLGPISSYNEQFF	TGCGCCAGCAGCTTGGGTCCTATAAGCTCCTACAATGAGCAGTTCTTC
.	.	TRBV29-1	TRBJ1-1	CSVVGGQPVNTEAFF	TGCAGCGTGGTGGGCGGACAGCCTGTGAACACTGAAGCTTTCTTT
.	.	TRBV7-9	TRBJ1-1	CSTPGEGTEAFF	TGTTCCACCCCCGGCGAGGGAACTGAAGCTTTCTTT
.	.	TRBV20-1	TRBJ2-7	CSALKDYEQYF	TGCAGCGCCTTAAAGGACTACGAGCAGTACTTC
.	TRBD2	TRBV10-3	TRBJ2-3	CAINPAGADTQYF	TGTGCCATCAATCCAGCGGGAGCAGATACGCAGTATTTT
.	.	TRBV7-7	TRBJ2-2	CASSRGQGGAGELFF	TGTGCCAGCAGCCGCGGACAGGGAGGGGCCGGGGAGCTGTTTTTT
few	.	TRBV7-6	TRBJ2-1	CASSLAPSGTGEQFF	TGTGCCAGCAGCTTAGCTCCTAGCGGGACAGGTGAGCAGTTCTTC
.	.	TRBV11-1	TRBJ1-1	CASSLGQGTTLNTEAFF	TGTGCCAGCAGCTTAGGGCAGGGGACCACTTTGAACACTGAAGCTTTCTTT
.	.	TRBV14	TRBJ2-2	CASSQVGLNTGELFF	TGTGCCAGCAGCCAAGTGGGACTGAACACCGGGGAGCTGTTTTTT
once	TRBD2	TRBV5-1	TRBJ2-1	CASSTSGGNNEQFF	TGCGCCAGCAGCACGTCGGGGGGGAACAATGAGCAGTTCTTC
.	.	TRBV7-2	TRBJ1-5	CASSPHGGASNQPQHF	TGTGCCAGCAGCCCTCATGGGGGGGCTAGCAATCAGCCCCAACATTTT
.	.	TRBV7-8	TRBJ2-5	CASSFGDRSREAQYF	TGTGCCAGCAGCTTCGGCGACAGGTCTAGAGAGGCCCAGTACTTC
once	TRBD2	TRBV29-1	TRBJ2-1	CSVYSGRANYNEQFF	TGCAGCGTTTATAGCGGGAGGGCCAACTACAATGAGCAGTTCTTC
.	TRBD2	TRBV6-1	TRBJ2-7	CASRRVVAGVYEQYF	TGTGCCAGCAGGCGGGTAGTGGCGGGAGTGTACGAGCAGTACTTC
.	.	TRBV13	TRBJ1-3	CASRRGTGGNTIYF	TGTGCCAGCAGGCGCGGGACGGGTGGAAACACCATATATTTT
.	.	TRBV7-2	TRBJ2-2	CASSTGSSTGELFF	TGTGCCAGCAGCACCGGGAGCTCCACCGGGGAGCTGTTTTTT
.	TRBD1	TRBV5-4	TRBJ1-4	CVSSLGQGAVNEKLFF	TGTGTCAGCAGCTTAGGTCAGGGGGCCGTCAATGAAAAACTGTTTTTT
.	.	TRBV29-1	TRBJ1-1	CSVGGTNTEAFF	TGCAGCGTTGGCGGGACGAACACTGAAGCTTTCTTT
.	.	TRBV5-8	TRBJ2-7	CASTLWENYEQYF	TGTGCCAGCACCCTCTGGGAGAACTACGAGCAGTACTTC
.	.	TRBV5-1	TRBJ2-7	CASSNSGTQKSEQYF	TGCGCCAGCAGCAATTCCGGGACACAAAAAAGCGAGCAGTACTTC
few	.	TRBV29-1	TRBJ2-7	CSVEFAAGALGEQYF	TGCAGCGTTGAATTCGCGGCAGGGGCCTTAGGCGAGCAGTACTTC
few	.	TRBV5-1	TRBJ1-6	CASSLDGDTSSYNSPLHF	TGCGCCAGCAGCTTGGATGGGGACACCAGCTCCTATAATTCACCCCTCCACTTT
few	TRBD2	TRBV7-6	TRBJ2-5	CASSLFAGGLAEETQYF	TGTGCCAGCAGCTTATTCGCGGGGGGACTCGCTGAGGAGACCCAGTACTTC